A single sample gave rise to the 18 T cell receptor beta chains below, sequenced in a study of response to subunit inactivated influenza vaccine. TCRdb ran MiXCR on the RT-PCR reads and lists one entry per CDR3 protein. Of about 520,000 distinct CDR3 sequences in the sample, 25% were seen once. The sequencing used CD4+ T cells sorted from PBMCs, collected around 5 days after vaccination. These receptors came from a man aged 50 to 59 who received an inactivated influenza vaccine.

This clonotype was observed at least ten times. The gene calls are TRBV20-1 and TRBJ2-7; 9 bases fit TRBD1. The CDR3 is 12 amino acids. The germline gives CDR1 DFQATT, CDR2 SNEGSKA (reference sequence). Unmatched junction bases numbered 3, after V lost 6 bases and J lost 3 bases. CDR3 in amino acids: CSARDRVYEQYF. Here the CDR3 DNA reads TGCAGTGCGAGGGACAGGGTCTACGAGCAGTACTTC.

This chain links TRBV20-1 with TRBJ2-7; TRBD2 aligns across 8 bases. Unmatched junction bases numbered 8, after V lost 6 bases and J lost 4 bases. Germline V CDR1 and CDR2: DFQATT, SNEGSKA (reference sequence). This CDR3 is built from 13 residues. The CDR3 DNA reads TGCAGTGCCTCTGGAGCGGGAGATTACGAGCAGTACTTC. As protein: CSASGAGDYEQYF.

V is TRBV12-3 or TRBV12-4 and J is TRBJ2-4; TRBD1 matches at 8 bases. The trim removed 2 bases at V and 0 bases at J, leaving 3 bases unmatched. The CDR3 is made up of 16 amino acids. The CDR3 region has the DNA TGTGCCAGCAGTTTAAGGACAGGGACAGCCAAAAACATTCAGTACTTC. Translation gives CASSLRTGTAKNIQYF.

The genes are TRBV5-1 and TRBJ2-2, with D uncertain. Looked up from germline, CDR1 is SGHRS and CDR2 is YFSETQ. The CDR3 is 21 amino acids. V lost 0 bases, J lost 0 bases, and 24 bases lay in between. Here the CDR3 DNA reads TGCGCCAGCAGCTTGGCCGGGCAGAAGCATTCTCGCACCGCGAACACCGGGGAGCTGTTTTTT. Its protein is CASSLAGQKHSRTANTGELFF. The whole variable domain, filled in from reference TRBV5-1 and TRBJ2-2, reads KAGVTQTPRYLIKTRGQQVTLSCSPISGHRSVSWYQQTPGQGLQFLFEYFSETQRNKGNFPGRFSGRQFSNSRSEMNVSTLELGDSALYLCASSLAGQKHSRTANTGELFFGEGSRLTVL.

This clonotype was found many times. The V and J genes are TRBV29-1 and TRBJ1-1; the D gene is possibly TRBD1 (6 bases). Trimming removed 4 bases from V and 5 bases from J, with 14 bases in between. Germline CDR1 reads SQVTM; CDR2 reads ANQGSEA. This CDR3 spans 13 amino acids. Here the CDR3 reads CSVASGVWTEAFF. As DNA, the CDR3 is TGCAGCGTTGCCTCAGGGGTTTGGACTGAAGCTTTCTTT.

The chain has TRBV20-1 and TRBJ2-5; D may be TRBD2 (6 bases). CDR1 and CDR2 (germline): DFQATT, SNEGSKA (reference sequence). The V gene lost 0 bases and the J gene lost 2 bases, with 10 bases spanning the gap. CDR3 length: 14 residues. The CDR3 here is CSARDLGGQETQYF. DNA for the CDR3: TGCAGTGCTAGAGATTTGGGGGGTCAAGAGACCCAGTACTTC.

V is TRBV20-1 and J is TRBJ2-7; no clear D. Germline V gene sequence: CDR1 DFQATT, CDR2 SNEGSKA (reference sequence). V was pared by 3 bases and J by 0 bases, with 6 bases between. This CDR3 region has 12 residues. The CDR3 protein is CSASRSSYEQYF. The CDR3 coding sequence is TGCAGTGCTAGTAGAAGCTCCTACGAGCAGTACTTC.

This clonotype was detected a few times. This sequence joins TRBV7-2 and TRBJ2-1; 8 positions match TRBD2. The CDR3 length is 14 residues. Germline V CDR1 and CDR2: SGHTA, FQGNSA. The junction had 7 bases not matched to a gene; V was cut back by 3 bases and J by 9 bases. CDR3 nucleotides: TGTGCCAGCAGCTTTATCGGGAGGGCCTTTGAGCAGTTCTTC. This sequence encodes CASSFIGRAFEQFF.

In its sample, this clonotype was seen a few times. The J gene is TRBJ2-5, the V gene TRBV6-5; possible D gene TRBD2, 6 bases. Germline V gene lookup returns CDR1 MNHEY and CDR2 SVGAGI. The CDR3 spans 16 residues. Deletions cut 2 bases from V and 1 base from J, with 14 bases between. CDR3 DNA sequence: TGTGCCAGCAGTTACGGTAGAGAAGCGGGCCAAGAGACCCAGTACTTC. Translated, it gives CASSYGREAGQETQYF.

This clonotype appeared many times. One end of the junction does not line up with germline, which may come from a read error. The chain is built from TRBV5-1 and TRBJ2-1; 7 positions match TRBD1. The CDR3 covers 14 residues. The germline CDR1 and CDR2 sequences are SGHRS and YFSETQ. CDR3 nucleotides: TGTGCCAGCAGCTTAGGGGACAGCTACAATGAGCAGTTCTTC. Residues: CASSLGDSYNEQFF.

This clonotype appeared once. This rearrangement joins TRBV29-1 to TRBJ1-1, with D maybe TRBD1 (6 bases). The CDR3 has 14 residues. The germline V and J ends were trimmed by 4 bases and 1 base, with 13 bases remaining between them. CDR1 and CDR2 (germline): SQVTM, ANQGSEA. This CDR3 is CSVVGGAGNTEAFF. Here the CDR3 DNA reads TGCAGCGTTGTTGGGGGGGCCGGGAACACTGAAGCTTTCTTT.

This clonotype appeared a few times. The CDR3 region is CASSPQAGDRGYEQYF. For the CDR3, the DNA is TGTGCCAGCAGCCCACAAGCGGGGGACAGGGGATACGAGCAGTACTTC. The rearrangement links TRBV7-2 to TRBJ2-7; 10 positions agree with TRBD1. V was clipped by 5 bases and J by 4 bases; unmatched bases: 11. This CDR3 contains 16 residues. Germline loops: CDR1 SGHTA, CDR2 FQGNSA.

This clonotype was seen a handful of times. The chain couples TRBV6-5 to TRBJ2-7; 7 nucleotides align to TRBD1. The CDR3 runs 14 residues. Per the germline V gene, CDR1 is MNHEY and CDR2 is SVGAGI. V lost 0 bases, J lost 2 bases, and 1 base stayed unmatched. The DNA for the CDR3 is TGTGCCAGCAGTTACTCGCAGGGGGCCTACGAGCAGTACTTC. This translates into CASSYSQGAYEQYF.

The chain uses TRBV20-1 and TRBJ1-2; a possible D gene is TRBD1 (6 bases). The germline V gene encodes CDR1 DFQATT and CDR2 SNEGSKA (reference sequence). The CDR3 sequence is 17 residues long. Trimming cost V 6 bases and J 9 bases, with 32 bases left between them. The CDR3 coding sequence is TGCAGTGCAGCTGCCACAGGGCTGGACGCGTCAATCGGGAGCTACACCTTC. This codes for CSAAATGLDASIGSYTF.

The sample holds a few counts of this clonotype. This chain's CDR3 is CASSQDRNPYYNEQFF. The CDR3 DNA is TGTGCCAGCAGCCAAGATCGTAACCCGTATTACAATGAGCAGTTCTTC. This rearrangement joins TRBV14 to TRBJ2-1; D ambiguous. CDR3 length: 16 residues. With 0 bases removed from V and 4 bases from J, the gap between germline ends came to 13 bases. CDR1 is SGHDN and CDR2 is FVKESK in the germline V gene.

This clonotype was found a few times. The chain is built from TRBV7-2 and TRBJ2-7; 7 nucleotides align to TRBD2. CDR1 and CDR2 (germline): SGHTA, FQGNSA. CDR3 length: 17 residues. With 0 bases clipped from V and 1 base from J, the junction kept 9 bases outside the gene matches. The CDR3 DNA reads TGTGCCAGCAGCTTAGCGCAGGGAGGGTGGGGATCCTACGAGCAGTACTTC. This codes for CASSLAQGGWGSYEQYF.

This clonotype was seen repeatedly, ten times or more. The chain couples TRBV11-1 to TRBJ1-2; D might be TRBD1 (5 bases). Trimming pared 5 bases from V and 8 bases from J, leaving 15 bases between. Looked up from germline, CDR1 is SGHAT and CDR2 is FQDESV (reference sequence). The CDR3 consists of 13 residues. CDR3 nucleotide sequence: TGTGCCAGCAGCCCGACAGTCTCGGGAGGCTACACCTTC. This codes for CASSPTVSGGYTF.

The rearrangement links TRBV5-1 to TRBJ1-1; D is undetermined. The CDR3 is made up of 13 amino acids. Per germline, CDR1 SGHRS and CDR2 YFSETQ. The ends were cut back, 2 bases at V and 1 base at J, with 6 bases in the middle. CDR3 region: CASSFSQNTEAFF. The CDR3 coding sequence is TGCGCCAGCAGCTTCTCCCAGAACACTGAAGCTTTCTTT.